This T cell receptor (beta chain) emerged from a study of shared T cell receptors in the human thymus. Clones were sequenced by immunoSEQ multiplex PCR, and TCRdb holds only the in-frame ones, with some missing. The sample has hundreds of thousands of clones; 70% to 90% are singletons. Germline loops: CDR1 LGHNA, CDR2 YSLEER. This CDR3 region has 15 residues. V trimming: 0 bases; J trimming: 2 bases; junction bases outside the gene matches: 2. The same specimen was also included in a second study, on human thymus T cells. That paper adds: Corrective surgery for congenital heart defects was being performed on the healthy Finnish infants who served as donors. Corrective heart surgery yielded the resections from which the thymus tissue came. Related work found strong thymic repertoire overlap between unrelated individuals.

The chain links TRBV4-3 to TRBJ1-2; 8 bases map to TRBD1. The sample was thymocytes. This TCR was sampled from a girl younger than two with a congenital heart defect. This CDR3 is CASSQDRDRNYGYTF. The CDR3 DNA reads TGCGCCAGCAGCCAAGATCGGGACAGGAACTATGGCTACACCTTC.